The clone carrying this T cell receptor (beta chain) was counted between two and nine times. The antigen is unknown. The CDR3 runs to 13 residues. The V end lost 6 bases, the J end lost 1 base, and 9 bases lay between the germline ends. MiXCR, run by TCRdb on the RT-PCR reads, gives a single entry per CDR3 protein. The sample contains roughly 670,000 distinct CDR3 sequences, 11% to 15% of which appear only once. The data were taken from a study of response to subunit inactivated influenza vaccine. Study-level findings and limits: Researchers suggested that each seasonal influenza vaccination recruits few new T cells.

The receptor was isolated from a man in his fifties or sixties who received an inactivated influenza vaccine. The J gene is TRBJ1-1, the V gene TRBV12-3 or TRBV12-4; D is unclear. Sequenced material: PBMCs from blood, taken around 14 days before vaccination. The CDR3 DNA reads TGTGCCAGCAGAGTACAGAGGAACACTGAAGCTTTCTTT. It is translated as CASRVQRNTEAFF.